This T cell receptor (beta chain) is from a study of blood T cell repertoires in COVID-19. Whole-study context: The United States, Italy and Spain were the sources of the acute and convalescent COVID-19 samples.

The CDR3 runs to 15 residues. Trimming took 1 base from V and 0 from J, leaving 7 bases between them. Germline-derived CDR1 and CDR2 are SGHTA and FQGTGA. Measured with immunoSEQ multiplex PCR; TCRdb has only the in-frame clones, and not every one. Among hundreds of thousands of clones listed, 87% were seen once. The genes are TRBV7-3 and TRBJ1-5; a weak D match, TRBD1 (5 bases). The receptor comes from a woman between 18 and 30 years old with acute COVID-19. Sequences were obtained from PBMCs or T cells enriched from blood (not recorded which). Written as DNA, the CDR3 is TGTGCCAGCAGCTTAAGACAGAATAGCAATCAGCCCCAGCATTTT. Its translation: CASSLRQNSNQPQHF.